The next 28 T cell receptor beta chains were all read from a single sample in a study of spatial heterogeneity in lung cancer. Time point defined: sample taken at primary tumor resection. Whole RNA obtained from tumor, nontumor lung or frozen PBMC underwent sequencing without sorting. One entry per CDR3 protein, called by TCRdb with MiXCR from the 5' RACE reads. In the table there are about 75,000 distinct CDR3 sequences, about 14% of which are singletons. The sample consisted of PBMCs, taken at surgery. Receptors originate from a male donor with early-stage non-small cell lung cancer.

The CDR3 coding sequence is TGCAGTGCTAGAGTCGGGAGCGGTCTTGGAGAACTGTTTTTT. Translation: CSARVGSGLGELFF. The chain has TRBV20-1 and TRBJ1-4; D is unresolved. Trimming removed 1 base at V and 12 bases at J, with 18 bases between. This CDR3 is 14 amino acids long. Germline CDR1 DFQATT, CDR2 SNEGSKA (reference sequence).

Only a few counts were recorded for this clonotype. The chain links TRBV24-1 to TRBJ2-1; weak D call: TRBD2 (6 bases). Between the trimmed V and J ends, which lost 4 bases and 3 bases, there was a span of 12 bases. Looked up from germline, CDR1 is KGHDR and CDR2 is SFDVKD. This CDR3 has 15 residues. The CDR3 loop is CATSDGSGLYNEQFF. CDR3 nucleotide sequence: TGTGCCACCAGTGACGGGAGCGGTCTCTACAATGAGCAGTTCTTC.

This clonotype was detected ten times or more. The chain employs TRBV29-1 and TRBJ2-7, with TRBD1 matching 8 bases. Germline V gene sequence: CDR1 SQVTM, CDR2 ANQGSEA. Losses at the gene ends were 6 bases for V and 2 bases for J; bases not matched to a gene: 3. This CDR3 comprises 12 residues. This CDR3 reads CSVGTGPYEQYF. The DNA for the CDR3 is TGCAGCGTCGGGACAGGTCCCTACGAGCAGTACTTC.

The genes are TRBV5-1 and TRBJ1-4, with 7 bases fitting TRBD1. J gave up 0 bases and V 4 bases, and 6 bases lay outside the gene matches. The CDR3 runs 16 residues. Germline V gene sequence: CDR1 SGHRS, CDR2 YFSETQ. CDR3: CASSTGTATTNEKLFF. The CDR3 bases are TGCGCCAGCAGCACCGGGACAGCGACAACTAATGAAAAACTGTTTTTT.

This clonotype was counted once. This rearrangement joins TRBV19 to TRBJ2-5; 9 nucleotides line up with TRBD2. V shed 6 bases and J 2 bases; nucleotides not matched to a gene: 10. CDR3 length: 16 amino acids. Per germline, CDR1 LNHDA and CDR2 SQIVND (reference sequence). In DNA, the CDR3 is TGTGCCAGTAGCTTCGGGACTAGCAGAAGTCAAGAGACCCAGTACTTC. This codes for CASSFGTSRSQETQYF.

This clonotype came up many times. The chain is built from TRBV29-1 and TRBJ2-3; D not resolved. Germline CDR1 reads SQVTM; CDR2 reads ANQGSEA. The CDR3 is 11 residues long. V was clipped by 6 bases and J by 6 bases, with 10 bases between them. The DNA of the CDR3 is TGCAGCGTCCGAGATTGGGATACGCAGTATTTT. Protein: CSVRDWDTQYF.

This rearrangement joins TRBV6-2 or TRBV6-3 to TRBJ1-2; unclear D gene. Trimming pared 4 bases from V and 2 bases from J, leaving 5 bases between. CDR1 MNHEY and CDR2 SVGEGT come from the germline V gene. There are 12 residues in the CDR3. CDR3 nucleotides: TGTGCCAGCAGTTTAGACAACTATGGCTACACCTTC. Translating gives CASSLDNYGYTF.

The gene calls are TRBV6-6 and TRBJ2-1; 7 nucleotides align to TRBD2. Trimming took 2 bases from V and 8 from J; bases not matched to a gene: 6. The CDR3 is 14 residues long. Per germline, CDR1 MNHNY and CDR2 SVGAGI (reference sequence). Here the CDR3 DNA reads TGTGCCAGCAGTTACAGTGGACTAGTCTATGAGCAGTTCTTC. It specifies CASSYSGLVYEQFF.

The genes are TRBV4-3 and TRBJ1-1; 9 positions match TRBD1. V lost 1 base, J lost 4 bases, and 10 bases stayed unmatched. In germline, CDR1 is LGHNA, CDR2 YSLEER. The CDR3 spans 17 residues. CDR3: CASSQGWGTGQSTEAFF. CDR3 nucleotide sequence: TGCGCCAGCAGCCAAGGGTGGGGGACAGGGCAGTCCACTGAAGCTTTCTTT.

The chain recombines TRBV27 with TRBJ2-1, with 10 nucleotides matching TRBD2. CDR3 size: 15 residues. The V gene's germline CDR1 is MNHEY and CDR2 SMNVEV (reference sequence). Trimming at V came to 5 bases and at J to 6 bases, leaving 7 bases not matched to a gene. The CDR3 region is CASSAGTSAANEQFF. In DNA, the CDR3 is TGTGCCAGCAGTGCCGGGACTAGCGCTGCCAATGAGCAGTTCTTC.

This clonotype has more than one count but fewer than ten. The V call is TRBV29-1, the J call TRBJ2-7; either TRBD1 or TRBD2 may fit D (5 bases each). Trimming removed 4 bases at V and 3 bases at J, with 10 bases between. The CDR3 consists of 12 residues. Germline V gene sequence: CDR1 SQVTM, CDR2 ANQGSEA. The CDR3 sequence: CSVGDAIYEQYF. Here the CDR3 DNA reads TGCAGCGTTGGGGACGCGATCTACGAGCAGTACTTC.

The chain is built from TRBV12-3 or TRBV12-4 and TRBJ1-1; no firm D call. Trimming took off 6 bases at V and 6 bases at J, with 8 bases between the two ends. This CDR3 contains 11 residues. In DNA, the CDR3 is TGTGCCAGCAGAAACATGGCTGAAGCTTTCTTT. Translated: CASRNMAEAFF.

The chain links TRBV4-1 to TRBJ2-7, with 8 bases identical to TRBD1. The V segment lost 4 bases and the J segment 2 bases; nucleotides outside the gene matches: 13. The CDR3 covers 17 residues. CDR1 and CDR2 (germline): MGHRA, YSYEKL. CDR3 region: CASSLLRPRQGTYEQYF. The CDR3 coding sequence is TGCGCCAGCAGCCTTCTCCGCCCTCGACAGGGGACCTACGAGCAGTACTTC.

Many counts were recorded for this clonotype. The chain has TRBV4-3 and TRBJ2-3; no definite D call. The germline gives CDR1 LGHNA, CDR2 YSLEER. The CDR3 covers 15 residues. V lost 1 base and J lost 2, with 10 bases in between. The CDR3 nucleotides are TGCGCCAGCAGCCAAGGGTCAGAATCCACAGATACGCAGTATTTT. This codes for CASSQGSESTDTQYF.

V gene TRBV27 combines with J gene TRBJ1-3; D is uncertain. The germline V gene has CDR1 MNHEY and CDR2 SMNVEV (reference sequence). Trimming cost V 3 bases and J 0 bases, with 15 bases left between them. CDR3 length: 17 residues. The CDR3 loop reads CASSFLPVDPSGNTIYF. The DNA for the CDR3 is TGTGCCAGCAGTTTCCTCCCTGTCGATCCCTCTGGAAACACCATATATTTT.

In this sample, this clonotype turned up many times. This chain uses TRBV4-1 with TRBJ1-1, with 7 nucleotides matching TRBD1. The trim removed 0 bases at V and 5 bases at J, leaving 9 bases unmatched. Germline lookup yields CDR1 MGHRA and CDR2 YSYEKL. The length of the CDR3 is 16 residues. The CDR3 protein is CASSQDQDRAWTEAFF. The CDR3 DNA sequence: TGCGCCAGCAGCCAAGATCAAGACAGGGCGTGGACTGAAGCTTTCTTT.

Ten or more counts support this clonotype. This chain joins TRBV7-2 and TRBJ1-5; perhaps TRBD1 as D (5 bases). The V end lost 5 bases, the J end lost 2 bases, and 13 bases lay between the germline ends. CDR3 length: 15 amino acids. Germline lookup yields CDR1 SGHTA and CDR2 FQGNSA. DNA for the CDR3: TGTGCCAGCAGCCCCTGGGACCGCCGCAATCAGCCCCAGCATTTT. This encodes CASSPWDRRNQPQHF.

This clonotype has more than one count but fewer than ten. The genes are TRBV20-1 and TRBJ1-5; D unresolved. V was trimmed by 1 base and J by 0 bases, leaving 7 bases between them. Germline V CDR1 and CDR2: DFQATT, SNEGSKA (reference sequence). This CDR3 has 14 amino acids. The CDR3 protein is CSARVSASNQPQHF. In DNA form, the CDR3 reads TGCAGTGCTAGAGTATCGGCTAGCAATCAGCCCCAGCATTTT.

The sample holds a few counts of this clonotype. This chain links TRBV11-2 with TRBJ1-2, with D perhaps matching TRBD1 (6 bases). Germline CDR1 and CDR2: SGHAT and FQNNGV. The V end was cut by 5 bases, the J end by 7 bases, with 23 bases between. This CDR3 has 16 residues. CDR3 DNA sequence: TGTGCCAGCAGCGCCCCCCGGGACGGGGGGCTCGGTGGCTACACCTTC. Translation gives CASSAPRDGGLGGYTF.

This clonotype was detected a few times. The chain has TRBV12-3 or TRBV12-4 and TRBJ2-1; 11 nucleotides match TRBD2. The V segment lost 2 bases and the J segment 12 bases; nucleotides outside the gene matches: 6. There are 14 residues in the CDR3. The DNA of the CDR3 is TGTGCCAGCAGTTTAACTAGCGGGAGCCCCGGGCAGTTCTTC. Protein sequence: CASSLTSGSPGQFF.

This clonotype was recorded at least ten times. The rearrangement uses TRBV30 and TRBJ1-1; 8 nucleotides align to TRBD1. CDR3 length: 13 residues. V dropped 7 bases and J dropped 1; count of bases not matched to a gene: 5. CDR1 GTSNPN and CDR2 SVGIG come from the germline V gene (reference sequence). The DNA of the CDR3 is TGTGCCTCGCCGGGACAGGAGAACACTGAAGCTTTCTTT. Encoded protein: CASPGQENTEAFF.

The chain has TRBV6-2 or TRBV6-3 and TRBJ2-2, with 12 bases lining up with TRBD2. This CDR3 has 17 amino acids. Germline assignment: CDR1 MNHEY and CDR2 SVGEGT. The V segment lost 5 bases and the J segment 5 bases; nucleotides outside the gene matches: 9. CDR3: CASSGLAGRSSTGELFF. CDR3 nucleotides: TGTGCCAGCAGTGGACTAGCGGGACGAAGTTCGACCGGGGAGCTGTTTTTT.

This clonotype was counted at least ten times. This chain joins TRBV20-1 and TRBJ2-7, with D possibly TRBD2 on 5 matching bases. Trimming took off 0 bases at V and 3 bases at J, with 15 bases between the two ends. The CDR3 sequence is 15 residues long. Germline-derived CDR1 and CDR2 are DFQATT and SNEGSKA (reference sequence). The CDR3 DNA reads as TGCAGTGCTAGAGATGAAGAGGGTCTGGTCTACGAGCAGTACTTC. This sequence encodes CSARDEEGLVYEQYF.

In this sample, this clonotype turned up many times. The chain employs TRBV5-1 and TRBJ2-7; D possibly uses TRBD1 or TRBD2 (6 bases each). The V gene's germline CDR1 is SGHRS and CDR2 YFSETQ. This CDR3 contains 16 residues. The V end was cut by 0 bases, the J end by 0 bases, with 13 bases between. The CDR3 spells CASSLASWGASYEQYF. In DNA, the CDR3 is TGCGCCAGCAGCTTGGCATCCTGGGGGGCCTCCTACGAGCAGTACTTC.

The chain is built from TRBV7-2 and TRBJ2-3; 13 bases match TRBD2. The CDR3 is 17 residues long. The junction had 11 bases not matched to a gene; V was cut back by 5 bases and J by 6 bases. CDR1 and CDR2 from the germline V gene are SGHTA and FQGNSA. The CDR3 protein is CASSPTSGRASGDTQYF. The CDR3 coding sequence is TGTGCCAGCAGCCCCACTAGCGGGAGGGCCAGCGGGGATACGCAGTATTTT.

Only a few counts were recorded for this clonotype. The rearrangement links TRBV9 to TRBJ2-1, with D possibly TRBD2 on 6 matching bases. Germline CDR1 reads SGDLS; CDR2 reads YYNGEE. V lost 0 bases and J lost 3, with 13 bases in between. The length of the CDR3 is 16 residues. The DNA for the CDR3 is TGTGCCAGCAGCGTAGAGCTTAGCGGAGTCTACAATGAGCAGTTCTTC. Amino acid sequence: CASSVELSGVYNEQFF.

This clonotype turned up a few times. The V and J genes are TRBV7-2 and TRBJ1-4, with D possibly being TRBD1 (5 bases). V lost 4 bases, J lost 8 bases, and 14 bases lay in between. This CDR3 contains 14 residues. Germline V lookup: CDR1 SGHTA, CDR2 FQGNSA. This CDR3 is CASSSSRGGEKLFF. Written as DNA, the CDR3 is TGTGCCAGCAGCTCATCCCGGGGGGGAGAAAAACTGTTTTTT.

This clonotype has a count of ten or more. The chain is built from TRBV6-2 or TRBV6-3 and TRBJ1-2; no clear D. Germline loops: CDR1 MNHEY, CDR2 SVGEGT. V was cut by 0 bases and J by 13 bases, with 12 bases left in between. The CDR3 extends over 12 amino acids. CDR3: CASSYSWRGFTF. The CDR3 bases are TGTGCCAGCAGTTACTCTTGGCGGGGATTCACCTTC.